One sample yielded the 29 T cell receptor beta chains listed below, sequenced in a study of blood T cells in healthy people across ages. A sample-barcoded 5' primer and a J-beta primer mix were used in a second PCR of about 6 to 12 cycles. TCRdb reprocessed the 5' RACE reads via MiXCR and lists one record per CDR3 protein. Seen here are about 970,000 distinct CDR3 sequences, roughly half observed once, and the top ten hold 20% to 25%. The sample was blood. These receptors originate from a woman between 55 and 75 years old in good health.

This chain links TRBV7-9 with TRBJ1-4; weak D call: TRBD1 (6 bases). The V end was cut by 1 base, the J end by 5 bases, with 14 bases between. Germline CDR1 is SEHNR and CDR2 is FQNEAQ (reference sequence). This CDR3 is built from 16 residues. The CDR3 loop reads CASSLGDGGPNEKLFF. DNA of the CDR3: TGTGCCAGCAGCTTAGGTGACGGGGGGCCCAATGAAAAACTGTTTTTT.

This clonotype came up many times. The J gene is TRBJ2-7, the V gene TRBV29-1; 7 bases agree with TRBD2. This CDR3 has 14 residues. Trimming removed 4 bases from V and 4 bases from J; junction bases left unmatched: 10. Germline CDR1 is SQVTM and CDR2 is ANQGSEA. CDR3 DNA sequence: TGCAGCGTTGGCGCTAGGGGAGGGTCTTACGAGCAGTACTTC. Translation gives CSVGARGGSYEQYF.

This clonotype appeared a few times. The chain employs TRBV6-2 or TRBV6-3 and TRBJ2-5; D call uncertain. The CDR3 has 13 amino acids. The V end was cut by 3 bases, the J end by 5 bases, with 10 bases between. CDR1 and CDR2 from the germline V gene are MNHEY and SVGEGT. The CDR3 DNA follows: TGTGCCAGCAGTTATATAAAGGATGAGACCCAGTACTTC. This translates into CASSYIKDETQYF.

The rearrangement uses TRBV7-3 and TRBJ2-7; D is unresolved. CDR1 and CDR2 from the germline V gene are SGHTA and FQGTGA. CDR3 length: 13 residues. The V end lost 3 bases, the J end lost 3 bases, and 9 bases lay between the germline ends. CDR3 nucleotides: TGTGCCAGCAGCTTCGGCAAGGGCTACGAGCAGTACTTC. Translation gives CASSFGKGYEQYF.

This sequence joins TRBV5-1 and TRBJ2-5, with 9 bases aligning to TRBD2. The CDR3 sequence is 16 residues long. Germline loops: CDR1 SGHRS, CDR2 YFSETQ. J gave up 5 bases and V 2 bases, and 10 bases lay outside the gene matches. CDR3 sequence (DNA): TGCGCCAGCAGCTTAGGAGCGGGAGGAGGCCACGAGACCCAGTACTTC. It encodes CASSLGAGGGHETQYF.

This chain connects TRBV28 to TRBJ2-5, with D possibly TRBD2 on 6 matching bases. CDR1 is MDHEN, CDR2 SYDVKM, per germline. The V and J ends lost 3 bases and 0 bases respectively, with 20 bases between them. The CDR3 sequence is 18 residues long. CDR3 nucleotides: TGTGCCAGCAGTTTTCTGGGGCAAGGAGGGCCTCACCAAGAGACCCAGTACTTC. It is translated as CASSFLGQGGPHQETQYF.

Details on this clonotype: One junction end disagrees with the germline gene, perhaps due to a read error. The CDR3 spells CATQGLYGYTF. For the CDR3, the DNA is TGTGCTACGCAGGGATTGTATGGCTATACCTTC. This chain uses TRBV28 with TRBJ1-2; weak D call: TRBD1 (5 bases). This CDR3 region has 11 residues. Germline V CDR1 and CDR2: MDHEN, SYDVKM.

Turning to this clonotype: No DNA is shown, since the ends of the CDR3 on it are uncertain; the CDR3 is the one TCRdb lists. The V and J genes are TRBV11-2 and TRBJ2-5; the table's D call, TRBD1, has no DNA check behind it. The CDR3 numbers 21 amino acids, ends counted. The germline CDR1 and CDR2 sequences are SGHAT and FQNNGV. CDR3 residues: CASSPGTEDGYTFGSGETQYF.

This clonotype was seen a handful of times. J is TRBJ2-7 and V is TRBV13; 9 positions agree with TRBD1. V gave up 1 base and J gave up 2 bases; unmatched junction bases: 9. This CDR3 region has 17 residues. Germline assignment: CDR1 PRHDT and CDR2 FYEKMQ (reference sequence). The CDR3, as DNA: TGTGCCAGCAGCTTAGTCCTTAGACAGGGGGAAACCTACGAGCAGTACTTC. Translated: CASSLVLRQGETYEQYF.

This clonotype turned up a few times. The chain carries TRBV5-1 and TRBJ2-1; D may be TRBD1 or TRBD2 (5 bases each). Trimming stripped 1 base from V and 10 bases from J, with 9 bases between. The germline gives CDR1 SGHRS, CDR2 YFSETQ. The CDR3 is made up of 12 amino acids. CDR3 loop: CASSLSRGEQFF. DNA for the CDR3: TGCGCCAGCAGCTTGTCGAGGGGCGAGCAGTTCTTC.

This chain links TRBV6-5 with TRBJ2-7; D is possibly TRBD1 or TRBD2 (5 bases each). The CDR3 has 15 residues. V shed 5 bases and J shed 1 base, with 15 bases lying between them. Germline V gene lookup returns CDR1 MNHEY and CDR2 SVGAGI. CDR3 in amino acids: CASSPTVGASYEQYF. The CDR3 DNA sequence: TGTGCCAGCAGTCCTACGGTCGGGGCTTCCTACGAGCAGTACTTC.

This clonotype occurred once. The chain carries TRBV20-1 and TRBJ2-1, with 7 bases that match TRBD2. J was trimmed by 0 bases and V by 3 bases; bases with no gene match: 8. Looked up from germline, CDR1 is DFQATT and CDR2 is SNEGSKA (reference sequence). This CDR3 contains 16 residues. The CDR3 reads CSASTWGDYSYNEQFF. The CDR3 coding sequence is TGCAGTGCTAGTACATGGGGGGACTACTCCTACAATGAGCAGTTCTTC.

The chain has TRBV28 and TRBJ2-3, with TRBD2 as a possible D gene (5 bases). Germline-derived CDR1 and CDR2 are MDHEN and SYDVKM. V was pared by 7 bases and J by 4 bases, with 18 bases between. The CDR3 sequence is 15 residues long. This CDR3 reads CASIEARASPDTQYF. The CDR3 DNA reads TGTGCCAGCATTGAAGCGAGGGCGAGTCCAGATACGCAGTATTTT.

The chain recombines TRBV3-1 with TRBJ2-7; 9 nucleotides match TRBD1. Germline V gives CDR1 LGHDT, CDR2 YNNKEL (reference sequence). Unmatched junction bases numbered 8, after V lost 6 bases and J lost 2 bases. The CDR3 extends over 15 amino acids. The CDR3 region is CASRLTGGQTYEQYF. CDR3 bases: TGTGCCAGCAGGTTAACAGGGGGCCAAACCTACGAGCAGTACTTC.

This chain links TRBV14 with TRBJ2-7; D unresolved. V dropped 2 bases and J dropped 3 bases, with 8 bases sitting between them. This CDR3 region has 13 residues. Germline values: CDR1 SGHDN, CDR2 FVKESK. The CDR3, as DNA: TGTGCCAGCAGCCAAACTCGATACTACGAGCAGTACTTC. It specifies CASSQTRYYEQYF. The variable domain in full, with the rest retrieved from reference TRBV14 and TRBJ2-7, is EAGVTQFPSHSVIEKGQTVTLRCDPISGHDNLYWYRRVMGKEIKFLLHFVKESKQDESGMPNNRFLAERTGGTYSTLKVQPAELEDSGVYFCASSQTRYYEQYFGPGTRLTVT.

This rearrangement joins TRBV10-3 to TRBJ1-2; 8 positions match TRBD1. The CDR3 is 14 residues long. The germline CDR1 and CDR2 sequences are ENHRY and SYGVKD. V shed 10 bases and J 6 bases; nucleotides not matched to a gene: 13. The CDR3 protein is CANWDRSKVDGYTF. In DNA, the CDR3 is TGTGCCAACTGGGACAGGAGCAAAGTAGATGGCTACACCTTC.

This clonotype was recorded a few times. The V call is TRBV10-3, the J call TRBJ2-1, with D perhaps TRBD1 (6 bases). The ends were cut back, 0 bases at V and 10 bases at J, with 10 bases in the middle. The germline CDR1 and CDR2 sequences are ENHRY and SYGVKD. The CDR3 loop spans 13 amino acids. This chain's CDR3 is CAISESGAQEQFF. The CDR3 coding sequence is TGTGCCATCAGTGAGTCGGGGGCACAGGAGCAGTTCTTC.

This chain joins TRBV14 and TRBJ2-1; D gene ambiguous. The CDR3 has 12 amino acids. Germline V gives CDR1 SGHDN, CDR2 FVKESK. The germline V and J ends were trimmed by 0 bases and 8 bases, with 5 bases remaining between them. The CDR3 DNA reads as TGTGCCAGCAGCCAAGATTTTTATGAGCAGTTCTTC. Translation gives CASSQDFYEQFF.

The table lists this clonotype with a few counts. The rearrangement joins TRBV14 to TRBJ1-2; D gene uncertain. V lost 7 bases, J lost 6 bases, and 18 bases lay in between. This CDR3 has 14 amino acids. Germline V lookup: CDR1 SGHDN, CDR2 FVKESK. The CDR3 region is CASTAGGPGHGYTF. The CDR3 DNA is TGTGCCAGCACCGCGGGTGGGCCCGGCCATGGCTACACCTTC.

This clonotype appeared a few times. The chain uses TRBV27 and TRBJ2-1, with D uncertain. CDR3 length: 13 amino acids. From germline, CDR1 is MNHEY and CDR2 SMNVEV (reference sequence). Trimming cost V 5 bases and J 5 bases, with 10 bases left between them. The CDR3 sequence: CASSRPPHNEQFF. The CDR3 nucleotides are TGTGCCAGCAGTCGGCCGCCCCACAATGAGCAGTTCTTC.

J is TRBJ2-2 and V is TRBV5-1, with 8 bases fitting TRBD1. Losses at the gene ends were 1 base for V and 6 bases for J; bases not matched to a gene: 8. CDR1 is SGHRS, CDR2 YFSETQ, per germline. The CDR3 has 16 amino acids. CDR3: CASSLSAGGRSGELFF. As DNA, the CDR3 is TGCGCCAGCAGCTTGTCGGCAGGGGGCCGATCCGGGGAGCTGTTTTTT.

This CDR3 is CSVRTASSYEQYF. The CDR3 bases are TGCAGCGTTCGGACCGCTAGCTCCTACGAGCAGTACTTC. This chain connects TRBV29-1 to TRBJ2-7, with unresolved D. CDR1 SQVTM and CDR2 ANQGSEA come from the germline V gene. The CDR3 is 13 residues long. Trimming stripped 5 bases from V and 0 bases from J, with 11 bases between.

This chain joins TRBV20-1 and TRBJ2-3, with TRBD1 as a possible D gene (6 bases). This CDR3 contains 12 residues. Germline CDR1 and CDR2: DFQATT and SNEGSKA (reference sequence). V lost 1 base and J 6 bases, leaving 8 bases between the germline ends. The CDR3 coding sequence is TGCAGTGCTAGAGTGGGGGCCGATACGCAGTATTTT. It codes for CSARVGADTQYF.

The chain is built from TRBV20-1 and TRBJ2-1, with D uncertain. This CDR3 has 13 amino acids. Germline V gives CDR1 DFQATT, CDR2 SNEGSKA (reference sequence). Trimming took 1 base from V and 7 from J, leaving 11 bases between them. CDR3 nucleotide sequence: TGCAGTGCTAGAGGTCCCGTCTTGAATGAGCAGTTCTTC. As protein: CSARGPVLNEQFF.

This clonotype has just a few counts. This sequence joins TRBV10-3 and TRBJ2-5, with a tentative D call TRBD2 (6 bases). Trimming pared 5 bases from V and 5 bases from J, leaving 12 bases between. This CDR3 is built from 13 residues. Per the germline V gene, CDR1 is ENHRY and CDR2 is SYGVKD. The CDR3 coding sequence is TGTGCCATCAGTTATCGAGGAGGGGAGACCCAGTACTTC. Amino acid sequence: CAISYRGGETQYF.

This clonotype was seen a handful of times. This rearrangement joins TRBV6-2 or TRBV6-3 to TRBJ2-7; possibly TRBD1 for D (5 bases). The CDR3 extends over 14 amino acids. V was pared by 0 bases and J by 2 bases, with 8 bases between. Per germline, CDR1 MNHEY and CDR2 SVGEGT. The CDR3 region is CASSYSWTPYEQYF. The CDR3 DNA sequence: TGTGCCAGCAGTTACTCGTGGACACCCTACGAGCAGTACTTC.

The V call is TRBV20-1, the J call TRBJ1-2; D might be TRBD1 (5 bases). V was clipped by 0 bases and J by 4 bases, with 18 bases between them. Germline V lookup: CDR1 DFQATT, CDR2 SNEGSKA (reference sequence). This CDR3 comprises 16 residues. CDR3 residues: CSARDVQGNLGYGYTF. CDR3 coding DNA: TGCAGTGCTAGAGATGTCCAGGGAAATTTGGGCTATGGCTACACCTTC.

The chain employs TRBV29-1 and TRBJ2-5; TRBD1 or TRBD2 may be the D gene (5 bases each). Trimming cost V 0 bases and J 4 bases, with 15 bases left between them. Germline CDR1 and CDR2: SQVTM and ANQGSEA. The CDR3 contains 15 residues. Written as DNA, the CDR3 is TGCAGCGTTGAAGATCGGGGACGGGGTCGAGAGACCCAGTACTTC. Its protein is CSVEDRGRGRETQYF.

To note about this clonotype: Mismatch with germline at one junction end may stem from a read error. This rearrangement joins TRBV15 to TRBJ2-6; D ambiguous. Germline CDR1 is LNHNV and CDR2 is YYDKDF (reference sequence). The CDR3 runs to 16 residues. As DNA, the CDR3 is TGTGCCACCAGCGGAGAGGACCTCGCTGGGGCCAACGTCCTGACTTTC. Translated: CATSGEDLAGANVLTF. The entire variable domain, with the rest obtained from reference TRBV15 and TRBJ2-6, is as follows: DAMVIQNPRYQVTQFGKPVTLSCSQTLNHNVMYWYQQKSSQAPKLLFHYYDKDFNNEADTPDNFQSRRPNTSFCFLDIRSPGLGDTAMYLCATSGEDLAGANVLTFGAGSRLTVL.